These 6 T cell receptor beta chains share one sample of origin, sequenced in a study of CD8+ T cells in alopecia areata. Indicated treatment: oral pan-JAK inhibitor, 5-10 mg twice daily. cDNA prepared by RNA extraction and subsequent reverse transcription served as the template for sequencing. Sequenced by immunoSEQ multiplex PCR; TCRdb stores in-frame clones only, minus some. This sample has some 190,000 clones; 60% occur once, and the top ten carry just over 1%. The sequencing here drew on CD4+ T cells sorted from blood, taken at week 24, from a patient treated with tofacitinib. The receptors stem from a human donor with alopecia areata.

The rearrangement links TRBV5-1 to TRBJ1-2; D gene uncertain. V dropped 5 bases and J dropped 4 bases, with 15 bases sitting between them. Germline V gene lookup returns CDR1 SGHRS and CDR2 YFSETQ. This CDR3 is built from 14 residues. In DNA, the CDR3 is TGCGCCAGCAGTTCCGACACGTCAGCCTATGGCTACACCTTC. The encoded protein is CASSSDTSAYGYTF. The entire variable domain, with the rest obtained from reference TRBV5-1 and TRBJ1-2, is as follows: KAGVTQTPRYLIKTRGQQVTLSCSPISGHRSVSWYQQTPGQGLQFLFEYFSETQRNKGNFPGRFSGRQFSNSRSEMNVSTLELGDSALYLCASSSDTSAYGYTFGSGTRLTVV.

This clone was counted only a few times. The chain employs TRBV30 and TRBJ1-5; no firm D call. This CDR3 contains 13 residues. Germline V gene data show CDR1 as GTSNPN and CDR2 as SVGIG (reference sequence). Trimming removed 3 bases at V and 4 bases at J, with 10 bases between. CDR3 protein: CAWRSQPNQPQHF. The DNA of the CDR3 is TGTGCCTGGAGGAGTCAGCCGAATCAGCCCCAGCATTTT.

This chain joins TRBV30 and TRBJ2-7; no definite D call. There are 11 residues in the CDR3. Trimming shortened V by 0 bases and J by 8 bases, and 8 bases separated the two germline ends. Germline V gives CDR1 GTSNPN, CDR2 SVGIG (reference sequence). The CDR3 is CAWSVGPQQYF. For the CDR3, the DNA is TGTGCCTGGAGTGTTGGCCCCCAGCAGTACTTC. Full variable domain (outside the CDR3, taken from reference TRBV30 and TRBJ2-7): SQTIHQWPATLVQPVGSPLSLECTVEGTSNPNLYWYRQAAGRGLQLLFYSVGIGQISSEVPQNLSASRPQDRQFILSSKKLLLSDSGFYLCAWSVGPQQYFGPGTRLTVT.

The V gene is TRBV15, the J gene TRBJ1-2, with D unresolved. Deletions cut 5 bases from V and 1 base from J, with 5 bases between. Germline V lookup: CDR1 LNHNV, CDR2 YYDKDF (reference sequence). The CDR3 runs to 12 residues. CDR3 nucleotides: TGTGCCACCAGCGCTGTTAACTATGGCTACACCTTC. This sequence encodes CATSAVNYGYTF.

This clone was seen more than once but under ten times. V gene TRBV29-1 combines with J gene TRBJ1-1; no clear D gene. The V and J ends lost 3 bases and 10 bases respectively, with 9 bases between them. Germline V gives CDR1 SQVTM, CDR2 ANQGSEA. The CDR3 is 10 amino acids. The CDR3 reads CSVERQGAFF. The CDR3 nucleotides are TGCAGCGTTGAGAGGCAAGGAGCTTTCTTT.

This rearrangement joins TRBV9 to TRBJ1-1; D is undetermined. Germline lookup yields CDR1 SGDLS and CDR2 YYNGEE. This CDR3 is built from 13 residues. Trimming removed 3 bases at V and 6 bases at J, with 12 bases between. The CDR3: CASSDQLDAEAFF. Here the CDR3 DNA reads TGTGCCAGCAGCGATCAATTAGACGCTGAAGCTTTCTTT.